This TCR beta chain was found in a study of blood T cell repertoires in COVID-19. Study context: The United States, Italy and Spain supplied acute and convalescent COVID-19 samples.

Trimming pared 0 bases from V and 2 bases from J, leaving 20 bases between. CDR1 and CDR2 (germline): SEHNR, FQNEAQ (reference sequence). This CDR3 has 18 amino acids. Per the study methods: For nucleated cells, counts were estimated from reference gene primer amplification. Generated by immunoSEQ multiplex PCR, the TCRdb table keeps only in-frame clones and is missing some. From that table come the V and J calls and clone size; the DNA was used to work out D and trimming. The data contain about 250,000 clones, roughly 87% of them singletons. Participant age was about 18 to 100 years, and participants resided in fewer than 30 US areas.

The sample consisted of PBMCs or T cells enriched from blood (not recorded which). This sequence was found in a woman in her thirties with acute COVID-19. V usage is TRBV7-9 and J usage is TRBJ2-7; a possible D gene is TRBD1 (5 bases). CDR3 sequence reads: CASSLAKAAGSVPYEQYF. As DNA, the CDR3 is TGTGCCAGCAGCTTAGCAAAGGCGGCAGGGTCCGTTCCCTACGAGCAGTACTTC.